These T cell receptor beta chains were read from a single sample in a study of T cell responses to AZD1222 COVID-19 vaccine. Produced via immunoSEQ multiplex PCR; TCRdb's table is partial and in-frame only. The data show about 150,000 clones, with 93% seen just once and 1.5% to 2% held by the top ten. Sequencing was performed on peripheral blood, taken on day 0 of AZD1222 vaccination. All receptors come from an adult in good health. Each CDR3 is given with its conserved first and last residue. The order of the fields is J gene, V gene, clone size, D gene, CDR3 DNA, CDR3 protein. A D gene is named only where the DNA matches it firmly. Expanded clones get a size class; other rows say once, few or many, or leave the size out.

TRBJ1-2	TRBV7-9	-	-	TGTGCCAGCAGCTTAGAAGGGTATGGTGGCTACACCTTC	CASSLEGYGGYTF
TRBJ2-5	TRBV7-3	-	-	TGTGCCAGCAGCCCAACCCGGGGAGAGACCCAGTACTTC	CASSPTRGETQYF
TRBJ2-3	TRBV7-3	-	-	TGTGCCAGCAGCCCAGGGTTGAGCACAGATACGCAGTATTTT	CASSPGLSTDTQYF
TRBJ1-2	TRBV28	once	-	TGTGCCAGCAGACGTGACCCCTATGACTATGGCTACACCTTC	CASRRDPYDYGYTF
TRBJ1-2	TRBV29-1	-	TRBD1	TGCAGCGTTGATAGGGGACAGGAAAATGGTGGCTACACCTTC	CSVDRGQENGGYTF
TRBJ1-3	TRBV2	-	-	TGTGCCAGCAGTGGGAGCAACACCATATATTTT	CASSGSNTIYF
TRBJ1-6	TRBV2	once	-	TGTGCCAGCAGTGAAGGGACAGATAATTCACCCCTCCACTTT	CASSEGTDNSPLHF
TRBJ2-5	TRBV12-3/TRBV12-4	few	TRBD2	TGTGCCAGCAGGTCGGGGACTAGCGGGAGAGATAACTTC	CASRSGTSGRDNF
TRBJ2-3	TRBV7-2	-	TRBD1	TGTGCCAGCAGCATACAGACAGGGGGGACAGATACGCAGTATTTT	CASSIQTGGTDTQYF
TRBJ2-1	TRBV19	-	TRBD1	TGTGCCAGTAGTATGTACCGGGACAGGGGCAATGAGCAGTTCTTC	CASSMYRDRGNEQFF
TRBJ2-5	TRBV25-1	once	-	TGTGCCAGCAGTGATGCGGTTATAAAGACCCAGTACTTC	CASSDAVIKTQYF
TRBJ1-4	TRBV5-1	-	-	TGCGCCAGCAGCTGGGGAGGTGGGGAAAAACTGTTTTTT	CASSWGGGEKLFF
TRBJ2-3	TRBV18	-	TRBD2	TGTGCCAGCTCACCAAGCGGGGGGGCCTCAGATACGCAGTATTTT	CASSPSGGASDTQYF
TRBJ1-2	TRBV3-1/TRBV3-2	once	-	TGTGCCAGCAGCCAATTCAGAGATGGCTACACCTTC	CASSQFRDGYTF
TRBJ2-5	TRBV24-1	once	TRBD2	TGTGCCACCAGTACGTTACTAGCGGGGCGGGAGACCCAGTACTTC	CATSTLLAGRETQYF
TRBJ2-1	TRBV11-2	-	TRBD2	TGTGCCAGCAGACTCTGGCGGGGGGTATACAATGAGCAGTTCTTC	CASRLWRGVYNEQFF
TRBJ1-2	TRBV3-1/TRBV3-2	-	-	TGTGCCACCTCACGGACCACACTCTATGGCTACACCTTC	CATSRTTLYGYTF
TRBJ2-2	TRBV6-5	once	-	TGTGCCAGCCTTAGCTCGAACACCGGGGAGCTGTTTTTT	CASLSSNTGELFF
TRBJ1-2	TRBV5-1	-	-	TGCGCCAGCAGCGACACCAGGGTGATGCAAGGCGGCTACACCTTC	CASSDTRVMQGGYTF
TRBJ2-1	TRBV9	-	TRBD2	TGTGCCAGCAGCGTAGGTGGGACTAGCGGGAGGGCCCGCGTGTTCTTC	CASSVGGTSGRARVFF
TRBJ2-3	TRBV6-5	once	TRBD2	TGTGCCAGCGCCCTCTACGGGGGGGCCGCAGATACGCAGTATTTT	CASALYGGAADTQYF
TRBJ1-2	TRBV10-1	once	-	TGCGCCAGCAGTGACGACAGAAACTATGGCTACACCTTC	CASSDDRNYGYTF
TRBJ1-1	TRBV7-2	-	-	TGTGCCAGCAGCTTAGTGGGCGCCTCCGGAGGGTACACTGAAGCTTTCTTT	CASSLVGASGGYTEAFF
TRBJ2-7	TRBV6-4	once	-	TGTGCCAGCATTCGACCGCTTTTGATCTACGAGCAGTACTTC	CASIRPLLIYEQYF
TRBJ2-7	TRBV3-1/TRBV3-2	-	-	TGTGCCAGCAGCCGGACACCACTTTACGAGCAGTACTTC	CASSRTPLYEQYF
TRBJ2-3	TRBV10-1	-	TRBD2	TGCGCCAGCAGTGTAACTAGCGGGAGCACAGATACGCAGTATTTT	CASSVTSGSTDTQYF
TRBJ1-1	TRBV7-2	-	TRBD1	TGTGCCAGCAGCTTACAGGGGGTTATAACTGAAGCTTTCTTT	CASSLQGVITEAFF
TRBJ2-2	TRBV9	-	-	TGTGCCAGCAGCGCCAGGGGGACTAACACCGGGGAGCTGTTTTTT	CASSARGTNTGELFF
TRBJ1-2	TRBV4-1	-	TRBD1	TGCGCCAGCAGCGGTTACAGGGGGGATGGCTACACCTTC	CASSGYRGDGYTF
TRBJ2-5	TRBV7-9	-	TRBD1	TGTGCCAGCAGCTCAAGGGGGCCTCAAGAGACCCAGTACTTC	CASSSRGPQETQYF
TRBJ1-2	TRBV18	-	-	TGTGCCAGCTCAGCTACAACTAACTATGGCTACACCTTC	CASSATTNYGYTF
TRBJ2-7	TRBV11-2	once	TRBD1	TGTGCCAGCAGCTTGAGGGACAGCTCCTACGAGCAGTACTTC	CASSLRDSSYEQYF
TRBJ2-7	TRBV6-5	-	TRBD1	TGTGCCAGCAGCAGCCTGACAGGGGGCGTTTACGAGCAGTACTTC	CASSSLTGGVYEQYF
TRBJ1-2	TRBV4-1	once	-	TGCGCCAGCAGCCAGGCACAGGGATCGGGGAACTATGGCTACACCTTC	CASSQAQGSGNYGYTF
TRBJ2-1	TRBV3-1/TRBV3-2	-	TRBD2	TGTGCCAGCAGCCAAGATGCGAAGGAAGCGGGAGGGTCCCTCCTTAATGAGCAGTTCTTC	CASSQDAKEAGGSLLNEQFF
TRBJ1-3	TRBV4-2	-	TRBD1	TGTGCCAGCAGCCAAGATCTAGGGCAGGGGGCGCGCGGAAACACCATATATTTT	CASSQDLGQGARGNTIYF
TRBJ2-7	TRBV7-2	-	TRBD2	TGTGCCAGCAGCTCCGGGACTAGCGGCGGGAGGGAGCAGTACTTC	CASSSGTSGGREQYF
TRBJ1-4	TRBV4-1	-	TRBD1	TGCGCCAGCAGCCGAGGACTTTCCAGGGGGGATGAAAAACTGTTTTTT	CASSRGLSRGDEKLFF
TRBJ1-1	TRBV14	-	TRBD1	TGTGCCAGCAGCCGAGGACAGGGGAACACTGAAGCTTTCTTT	CASSRGQGNTEAFF
TRBJ1-4	TRBV29-1	-	-	TGCAGCGTTGACTCCCCTGGGGGGGATGAAAAACTGTTTTTT	CSVDSPGGDEKLFF
TRBJ1-5	TRBV2	-	TRBD1	TGTGCCAGCAGTTACGACAGGGAGAATCAGCCCCAGCATTTT	CASSYDRENQPQHF
TRBJ1-2	TRBV19	-	-	TGTGCCAGTAGTACCTCAGGGTTTTATGGCTACACCTTC	CASSTSGFYGYTF
TRBJ2-2	TRBV9	once	TRBD2	TGTGCCAGCAGCCGGCCTAGCGGGAGTTTGGACACCGGGGAGCTGTTTTTT	CASSRPSGSLDTGELFF
TRBJ1-6	TRBV18	-	-	TGTGCCAGCTCACGACAGAGCTCCTATAATTCACCCCTCCACTTT	CASSRQSSYNSPLHF
TRBJ1-1	TRBV29-1	-	-	TGCAGCGTTGAAGGCCTAAGCACTGAAGCTTTCTTT	CSVEGLSTEAFF
TRBJ1-5	TRBV28	-	-	TGTGCCAGCAGTCCATCCTATAGCAATCAGCCCCAGCATTTT	CASSPSYSNQPQHF
TRBJ2-3	TRBV20-1	-	TRBD2	TGCAGTGCTAGTCGGACTAGCGGGAGGGATCTTGCAGATACGCAGTATTTT	CSASRTSGRDLADTQYF
TRBJ2-3	TRBV4-2	-	TRBD2	TGTGCCAGCAGCCAAGGGGGGACTAGCGGATTCACAGATACGCAGTATTTT	CASSQGGTSGFTDTQYF
TRBJ2-1	TRBV5-1	once	-	TGCGCCAGCAGATATGGACAGAGCAATGAGCAGTTCTTC	CASRYGQSNEQFF
TRBJ1-1	TRBV10-3	-	TRBD1	TGTGCCATCAGTGAGAGGGCAGGGGGTGAGGGTGAAGCTTTCTTT	CAISERAGGEGEAFF
TRBJ2-7	TRBV7-8	-	-	TGTGCCAGCAGCTTAGAGGCTAAGTACGAGCAGTACTTC	CASSLEAKYEQYF
TRBJ1-2	TRBV3-1/TRBV3-2	-	-	TGTGCCAGCAGTCGGGACCGAACTAACTATGGCTACACCTTC	CASSRDRTNYGYTF
TRBJ2-7	TRBV19	-	TRBD2	TGTGCCAGTAGTCCCCGGACTAGCGGGGGTTACGAGCAGTACTTC	CASSPRTSGGYEQYF
TRBJ1-1	TRBV19	once	-	TGTGCCAGTACGATGCGAGGCCACACTGAAGCTTTCTTT	CASTMRGHTEAFF
TRBJ1-1	TRBV29-1	-	-	TGCAGCGTTGAAGGGGGCTGGGACACTGAAGCTTTCTTT	CSVEGGWDTEAFF
TRBJ1-2	TRBV5-1	-	TRBD1	TGCGCCAGCAGCAATGGACAGGGGAACTATGGCTACACCTTC	CASSNGQGNYGYTF
TRBJ2-7	TRBV5-1	once	-	TGCGCCAGCAGCCCCTTGAACTCCTACGAGCAGTACTTC	CASSPLNSYEQYF
TRBJ2-3	TRBV14	-	TRBD1	TGTGCCAGCAGTCTATCGACAGGGTCCTTTTTGGGAGATACGCAGTATTTT	CASSLSTGSFLGDTQYF